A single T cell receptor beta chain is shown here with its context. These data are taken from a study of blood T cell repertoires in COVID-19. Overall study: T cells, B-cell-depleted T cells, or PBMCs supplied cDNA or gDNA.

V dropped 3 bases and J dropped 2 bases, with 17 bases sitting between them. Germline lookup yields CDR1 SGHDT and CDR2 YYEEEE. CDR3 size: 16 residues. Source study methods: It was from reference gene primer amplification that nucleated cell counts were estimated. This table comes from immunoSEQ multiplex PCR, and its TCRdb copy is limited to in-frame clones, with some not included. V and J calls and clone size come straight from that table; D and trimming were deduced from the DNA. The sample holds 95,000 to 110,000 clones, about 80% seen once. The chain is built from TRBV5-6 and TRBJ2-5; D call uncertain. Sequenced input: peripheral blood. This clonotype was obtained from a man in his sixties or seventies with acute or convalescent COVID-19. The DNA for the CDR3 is TGTGCCAGCAGCTCATCCCTTGAGGCTAAACAAGAGACCCAGTACTTC. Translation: CASSSSLEAKQETQYF.